The present T cell receptor beta chain was sequenced within a study of beta chain features in type 1 diabetes. This clone was seen many times. The antigen remains unidentified. The V gene's germline CDR1 is SGHRS and CDR2 YFSETQ. The CDR3 is made up of 14 amino acids. The V segment lost 4 bases and the J segment 3 bases; nucleotides outside the gene matches: 4. Expressed TCRB transcripts were sequenced after all isolated RNA was converted to cDNA. TCRdb's copy holds only in-frame clones and misses some; the assay was immunoSEQ multiplex PCR. This sample has fewer than 500,000 clones, with about 15% found just once. Study-wide results and limits: Among patients with Type 1 diabetes, TCRB CDR3s were moderately but significantly shorter in every one of the four CD4+ subsets.

Naive, central memory, regulatory and stem cell-like memory cells within the CD4+ compartment were sorted using CD45RO/CCR7/CD25/CD127/CD95/CD27. This chain connects TRBV5-1 to TRBJ2-7; 10 bases fit TRBD1. The TCR was taken from a man aged 25 to 45 in good health. The sequencing input was naive CD4+ T cells from blood. The CDR3 coding sequence is TGCGCCAGCAGCCAGGGACAGGGGAACTACGAGCAGTACTTC. This sequence encodes CASSQGQGNYEQYF.